The 28 T cell receptor beta chains in this list originate from one sample, sequenced in a study of T cell repertoires in cytomegalovirus infection. Each CDR3 protein is one row after TCRdb ran MiXCR on the reads. Seen here are more than 500,000 distinct CDR3 sequences, about 15% observed once, and the top ten hold 20% to 30%. The specimen was CD8+ T cells from PBMCs. The receptors come from a human donor in good health (CMV status not recorded). Some clones in this sample may be carry-over from other donors' samples.

The CDR3 DNA is TGCAGTGCTACGGCAGCTCACAACTCCTACGAGCAGTACTTC. It specifies CSATAAHNSYEQYF. The chain employs TRBV20-1 and TRBJ2-7; D gene unclear. Deletions cut 4 bases from V and 0 bases from J, with 13 bases between. Germline assignment: CDR1 DFQATT and CDR2 SNEGSKA (reference sequence). This CDR3 has 14 amino acids.

There are a few counts of this clonotype. V gene TRBV5-1 combines with J gene TRBJ2-7; D is tentatively TRBD1 or TRBD2 (5 bases each). The length of the CDR3 is 13 residues. V lost 6 bases and J 1 base, leaving 11 bases between the germline ends. Germline V lookup: CDR1 SGHRS, CDR2 YFSETQ. The chain's CDR3 is CASTYGGSYEQYF. CDR3 coding DNA: TGCGCCAGCACCTATGGGGGATCCTACGAGCAGTACTTC.

This clonotype was counted only a few times. J is TRBJ2-3 and V is TRBV5-4, with D possibly being TRBD1 or TRBD2 (6 bases each). V gave up 4 bases and J gave up 1 base, with 13 bases separating them. The germline V gene has CDR1 SGHNT and CDR2 YYREEE (reference sequence). This CDR3 has 15 amino acids. CDR3 residues: CASSRGRGGTDTQYF. In DNA, the CDR3 is TGTGCCAGCAGCCGGGGGCGGGGAGGCACAGATACGCAGTATTTT. The full variable domain, in which reference TRBV5-4 and TRBJ2-3 provide the parts outside the CDR3, is ETGVTQSPTHLIKTRGQQVTLRCSSQSGHNTVSWYQQALGQGPQFIFQYYREEENGRGNFPPRFSGLQFPNYSSELNVNALELDDSALYLCASSRGRGGTDTQYFGPGTRLTVL.

This clonotype has a count of ten or more. The rearrangement uses TRBV7-9 and TRBJ1-1, with 7 positions matching TRBD1. The CDR3 consists of 14 residues. The J segment lost 5 bases and the V segment lost 1 base, leaving 4 bases of the junction unmatched. Germline CDR1 and CDR2: SEHNR and FQNEAQ (reference sequence). The CDR3 here is CASSLEGGSTEAFF. In nucleotides, the CDR3 is TGTGCCAGCAGCTTAGAAGGGGGCAGTACTGAAGCTTTCTTT.

This clonotype was seen ten or more times. V gene TRBV7-9 combines with J gene TRBJ2-1, with D possibly matching TRBD2 (6 bases). The V gene lost 5 bases and the J gene lost 3 bases, with 11 bases spanning the gap. CDR3 length: 14 amino acids. From germline, CDR1 is SEHNR and CDR2 FQNEAQ (reference sequence). In DNA, the CDR3 is TGTGCCAGCAGCGACCCCGGGAGCTACAATGAGCAGTTCTTC. Amino acids: CASSDPGSYNEQFF.

This clonotype occurred many times. This chain joins TRBV10-3 and TRBJ2-3; 7 bases map to TRBD2. Germline-derived CDR1 and CDR2 are ENHRY and SYGVKD. CDR3 size: 14 residues. The V gene end was trimmed by 3 bases and the J gene end by 4 bases; junction bases not matched to a gene: 4. The chain's CDR3 is CAISEERGADTQYF. DNA of the CDR3: TGTGCCATCAGTGAAGAACGGGGGGCAGATACGCAGTATTTT.

The chain is built from TRBV9 and TRBJ2-2, with TRBD2 matching over 7 bases. V dropped 1 base and J dropped 1; count of bases not matched to a gene: 1. The length of the CDR3 is 15 residues. Germline CDR1 and CDR2: SGDLS and YYNGEE. The CDR3 loop reads CASSVTGGNTGELFF. CDR3 sequence (DNA): TGTGCCAGCAGCGTAACGGGAGGGAACACCGGGGAGCTGTTTTTT.

This clonotype was seen at least ten times. The chain links TRBV7-8 to TRBJ2-1; possible D gene TRBD1, 6 bases. Germline V gives CDR1 SGHVS, CDR2 FQNEAQ. Trimming took 5 bases from V and 8 from J, leaving 13 bases between them. The CDR3 contains 13 residues. The CDR3 spells CASSPSTGYEQFF. DNA for the CDR3: TGTGCCAGCAGCCCGTCCACAGGGTATGAGCAGTTCTTC.

This clonotype was observed at least ten times. V and J are TRBV5-4 and TRBJ2-1, with 13 bases aligning to TRBD2. Germline loops: CDR1 SGHNT, CDR2 YYREEE (reference sequence). V was clipped by 4 bases and J by 7 bases; unmatched bases: 11. The CDR3 is 17 amino acids. The CDR3 DNA is TGTGCCAGCAGCGCCCGGACTAGCGGGAGCCTCCGTAATGAGCAGTTCTTC. Translated, it gives CASSARTSGSLRNEQFF. Combining the CDR3 with reference TRBV5-4 and TRBJ2-1 gives the whole variable domain ETGVTQSPTHLIKTRGQQVTLRCSSQSGHNTVSWYQQALGQGPQFIFQYYREEENGRGNFPPRFSGLQFPNYSSELNVNALELDDSALYLCASSARTSGSLRNEQFFGPGTRLTVL.

V is TRBV4-1 and J is TRBJ2-1; the D is unclear. V was clipped by 4 bases and J by 7 bases, with 14 bases between them. In germline, CDR1 is MGHRA, CDR2 YSYEKL. The CDR3 runs to 14 residues. The CDR3 loop is CASSRPGGENEQFF. The DNA of the CDR3 is TGCGCCAGCAGCCGGCCCGGTGGAGAAAATGAGCAGTTCTTC.

This clonotype was seen at least ten times. The V and J genes are TRBV12-5 and TRBJ2-1; TRBD2 is a possible D gene (6 bases). CDR1 is LGHNT, CDR2 FRNRAP, per germline. The V gene lost 0 bases and the J gene lost 6 bases, with 21 bases spanning the gap. The CDR3 runs 18 residues. The CDR3 nucleotides are TGTGCTAGTGGTTTGGTACAGAGACTAGAAACTCCCTCCAATGAGCAGTTCTTC. Amino acids: CASGLVQRLETPSNEQFF.

This clonotype was seen only a few times. The chain uses TRBV5-4 and TRBJ2-7; the D is unclear. The CDR3 sequence is 12 residues long. V dropped 4 bases and J dropped 2 bases, with 7 bases sitting between them. The germline CDR1 and CDR2 sequences are SGHNT and YYREEE (reference sequence). The CDR3 protein is CASSMTPYEQYF. The CDR3 DNA sequence: TGTGCCAGCAGCATGACTCCCTACGAGCAGTACTTC. The variable domain in full, completed from reference TRBV5-4 and TRBJ2-7, reads ETGVTQSPTHLIKTRGQQVTLRCSSQSGHNTVSWYQQALGQGPQFIFQYYREEENGRGNFPPRFSGLQFPNYSSELNVNALELDDSALYLCASSMTPYEQYFGPGTRLTVT.

This clonotype occurred many times. V is TRBV4-1 and J is TRBJ2-5; 10 bases fit TRBD2. Unmatched junction bases numbered 9, after V lost 3 bases and J lost 2 bases. The CDR3 length is 17 residues. Germline CDR1 is MGHRA and CDR2 is YSYEKL. The CDR3 nucleotides read TGCGCCAGCAGCCAGGGACTAGCGACGCTTACACAAGAGACCCAGTACTTC. Translating it yields CASSQGLATLTQETQYF.

The rearrangement joins TRBV2 to TRBJ1-1; D is perhaps TRBD1 (6 bases). There are 13 residues in the CDR3. Deletions cut 6 bases from V and 5 bases from J, with 13 bases between. Germline values: CDR1 SNHLY, CDR2 FYNNEI. DNA for the CDR3: TGTGCCAGCAGCAGGGGATTGGAGACTGAAGCTTTCTTT. As protein: CASSRGLETEAFF.

There are many counts of this clonotype. The rearrangement links TRBV2 to TRBJ2-3, with 15 bases aligning to TRBD2. The CDR3 is 19 residues long. Germline CDR1 SNHLY, CDR2 FYNNEI. V lost 5 bases to trimming and J lost 2 bases; unmatched junction nucleotides: 11. CDR3 DNA sequence: TGTGCCAGCAGTCCCCCCGGACTAGCGGGGGGGCAGTACACAGATACGCAGTATTTT. The encoded protein is CASSPPGLAGGQYTDTQYF.

Many counts were recorded for this clonotype. This chain links TRBV7-9 with TRBJ2-7; 8 positions match TRBD2. The length of the CDR3 is 20 residues. V shed 1 base, J shed 4 bases, and the junction held 21 bases outside the gene matches. The germline CDR1 and CDR2 sequences are SEHNR and FQNEAQ (reference sequence). CDR3 in DNA: TGTGCCAGCAGCTTAGGGGACCCAAAGTCGCCGGGACTAGGGTATTACGAGCAGTACTTC. Its protein product is CASSLGDPKSPGLGYYEQYF.

The gene calls are TRBV2 and TRBJ1-1; the D gene is possibly TRBD1 (5 bases). The V end was cut by 5 bases, the J end by 3 bases, with 16 bases between. CDR1 is SNHLY, CDR2 FYNNEI, per germline. This CDR3 has 15 amino acids. The CDR3 bases are TGTGCCAGCAGTAACCCCCAGGGAGGGGACACTGAAGCTTTCTTT. This encodes CASSNPQGGDTEAFF.

This clonotype has just a few counts. V is TRBV27 and J is TRBJ2-7; 8 nucleotides match TRBD1. This CDR3 spans 12 amino acids. Germline loops: CDR1 MNHEY, CDR2 SMNVEV (reference sequence). J lost 5 bases, V lost 8 bases, and 5 bases had no gene match. Here the CDR3 reads CASFGQGHEQYF. The CDR3 nucleotides read TGTGCCAGCTTCGGACAGGGCCACGAGCAGTACTTC.

On this clonotype: A read error may be the cause here, since a much bigger clone is one base away. V gene TRBV10-3 combines with J gene TRBJ1-2, with a possible D match to TRBD1 (5 bases). The CDR3 extends over 15 amino acids. V was pared by 4 bases and J by 4 bases, with 16 bases between. Germline CDR1 ENHRY, CDR2 SYGVKD. CDR3 DNA: TGTGCCATCAGTGCTACTAAGGCCGGGACCTATGGCTACACCTTC. Encoded protein: CAISATKAGTYGYTF.

A word on this clonotype: Lacking the conserved final phenylalanine or tryptophan, this CDR3 likely reflects a read error. The V call is TRBV24-1, the J call TRBJ2-1; D possibly corresponds to TRBD1 (5 bases). The CDR3 covers 13 residues. Trimming cost V 3 bases and J 3 bases, with 5 bases left between them. The V gene's germline CDR1 is KGHDR and CDR2 SFDVKD. CDR3 region: CATSDDSYNEQFL. CDR3 DNA sequence: TGTGCCACCAGTGATGACAGCTACAATGAGCAGTTCTTA.

A few counts support this clonotype. This chain joins TRBV9 and TRBJ2-1, with D perhaps matching TRBD1 or TRBD2 (5 bases each). Germline V gives CDR1 SGDLS, CDR2 YYNGEE. The V and J ends lost 3 bases and 1 base respectively, with 14 bases between them. This CDR3 has 16 amino acids. CDR3 nucleotide sequence: TGTGCCAGCAGCGAGAGCAGGGAGAGGTCCTACAATGAGCAGTTCTTC. Protein: CASSESRERSYNEQFF. Variable domain in full (rest from reference TRBV9 and TRBJ2-1): DSGVTQTPKHLITATGQRVTLRCSPRSGDLSVYWYQQSLDQGLQFLIQYYNGEERAKGNILERFSAQQFPDLHSELNLSSLELGDSALYFCASSESRERSYNEQFFGPGTRLTVL.

The rearrangement joins TRBV27 to TRBJ1-5; possible D gene TRBD1, 5 bases. Germline CDR1 MNHEY, CDR2 SMNVEV (reference sequence). Trimming pared 0 bases from V and 3 bases from J, leaving 12 bases between. The CDR3 is 16 residues long. This chain's CDR3 is CASSLSSGGFNQPQHF. The CDR3 bases are TGTGCCAGCAGTTTATCGTCCGGGGGGTTCAATCAGCCCCAGCATTTT.

This clonotype was observed a few times. The V and J genes are TRBV12-3 or TRBV12-4 and TRBJ2-1; 8 bases match TRBD1. V lost 7 bases to trimming and J lost 7 bases; unmatched junction nucleotides: 9. The CDR3 has 14 residues. In nucleotides, the CDR3 is TGTGCCAGCAACGACAGGGGAAAGGTTAATGAGCAGTTCTTC. This encodes CASNDRGKVNEQFF.

Details on this clonotype: A clone one base away is much larger, so this may be a read error. The J gene is TRBJ2-5, the V gene TRBV7-6; tentatively, D is TRBD1 (5 bases). CDR3 length: 14 residues. The ends were cut back, 5 bases at V and 5 bases at J, with 15 bases in the middle. Germline V gene sequence: CDR1 SGHVS, CDR2 FNYEAQ. The CDR3 nucleotides read TGTGCCAGCAGCCCTGCCAGGGAACAGGAGACCCAGTACTTC. Protein product: CASSPAREQETQYF.

The chain joins TRBV6-6 to TRBJ2-2; weak D call: TRBD1 (5 bases). Germline V gene lookup returns CDR1 MNHNY and CDR2 SVGAGI (reference sequence). The CDR3 spans 14 residues. The V end was cut by 2 bases, the J end by 1 base, with 5 bases between. CDR3 in DNA: TGTGCCAGCAGTTACAGGGGGAACACCGGGGAGCTGTTTTTT. It yields the protein CASSYRGNTGELFF.

This clonotype was recorded at least ten times. V and J are TRBV12-3 or TRBV12-4 and TRBJ2-1; D could derive from TRBD1 or TRBD2 (5 bases each). V dropped 7 bases and J dropped 0 bases, with 16 bases sitting between them. The CDR3 consists of 16 residues. CDR3: CASTPWGSSSYNEQFF. The CDR3 DNA follows: TGTGCCAGCACCCCATGGGGGTCGAGCTCCTACAATGAGCAGTTCTTC.

Many counts were recorded for this clonotype. The rearrangement links TRBV11-1 to TRBJ2-1; 9 bases align to TRBD2. Germline trimming cut 0 bases from V and 5 bases from J; bases unmatched to any gene: 5. This CDR3 region has 16 residues. Germline loops: CDR1 SGHAT, CDR2 FQDESV (reference sequence). The CDR3 sequence is CASSLALAGVNNEQFF. DNA for the CDR3: TGTGCCAGCAGCTTAGCTTTAGCGGGGGTAAACAATGAGCAGTTCTTC. Full variable domain (rest looked up from reference TRBV11-1 and TRBJ2-1): EAEVAQSPRYKITEKSQAVAFWCDPISGHATLYWYRQILGQGPELLVQFQDESVVDDSQLPKDRFSAERLKGVDSTLKIQPAELGDSAMYLCASSLALAGVNNEQFFGPGTRLTVL.

This clonotype was detected once. At one of its ends the junction is not consistent with the germline gene, which may arise from a read error. This chain links TRBV3-1 with TRBJ2-3; 7 bases are shared with TRBD1. CDR3 length equals 16 residues. Germline V gene data show CDR1 as LGHDT and CDR2 as YNNKEL (reference sequence). The CDR3 DNA reads TGTGCCAGCAGCCAAGAAAAAGGGGGCCTGACAGATATGCAGTATTTT. Translated, it gives CASSQEKGGLTDMQYF.